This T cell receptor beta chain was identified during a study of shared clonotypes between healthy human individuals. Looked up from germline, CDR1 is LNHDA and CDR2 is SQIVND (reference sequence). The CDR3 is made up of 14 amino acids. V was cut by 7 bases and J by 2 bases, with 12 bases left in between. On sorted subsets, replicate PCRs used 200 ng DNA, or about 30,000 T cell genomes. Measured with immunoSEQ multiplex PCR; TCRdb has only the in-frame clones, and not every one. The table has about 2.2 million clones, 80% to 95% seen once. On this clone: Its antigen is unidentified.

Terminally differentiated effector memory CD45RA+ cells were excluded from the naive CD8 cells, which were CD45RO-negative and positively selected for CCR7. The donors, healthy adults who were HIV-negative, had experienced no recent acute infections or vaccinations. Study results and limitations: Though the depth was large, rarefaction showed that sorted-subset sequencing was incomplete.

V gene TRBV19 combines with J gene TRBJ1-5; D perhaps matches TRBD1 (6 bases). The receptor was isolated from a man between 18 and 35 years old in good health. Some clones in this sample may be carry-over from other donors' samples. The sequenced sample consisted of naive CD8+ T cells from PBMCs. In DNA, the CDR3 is TGTGCCAGTAAGAACAGGGAGGGCAATCAGCCCCAGCATTTT. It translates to CASKNREGNQPQHF. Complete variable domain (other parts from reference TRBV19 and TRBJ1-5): DGGITQSPKYLFRKEGQNVTLSCEQNLNHDAMYWYRQDPGQGLRLIYYSQIVNDFQKGDIAEGYSVSREKKESFPLTVTSAQKNPTAFYLCASKNREGNQPQHFGDGTRLSIL.